The next 30 T cell receptor beta chains were all read from a single sample in a study of cytotoxic CD8 clonotypes in ibrutinib-treated CLL (dated by TCRdb to the early 2020s). Library preparation used the immunoSEQ multiplex PCR assay. In its TCRdb copy, this immuneACCESS table keeps in-frame sequences only and misses some clones. Where compared with another copy, unresolved V genes explain less than half of these, and the others have no known cause. Counted in this sample were 140,000 or so clones; about 79% of them appeared once. The ten largest clones capture 13% of the sample. Reading the label with the study, this specimen's time point is: 12 months on ibrutinib. The sequenced sample was PBMCs, obtained after 12 months of ibrutinib treatment. The receptors derive from a human donor with chronic lymphocytic leukemia.

This chain uses TRBV5-1 with TRBJ1-4; no reliable D call. The CDR3 is 17 residues long. The germline V gene has CDR1 SGHRS and CDR2 YFSETQ. V was trimmed by 4 bases and J by 0 bases, leaving 16 bases between them. The CDR3 sequence: CASSKRTVLATNEKLFF. In DNA form, the CDR3 reads TGCGCCAGCAGCAAAAGGACGGTCCTTGCAACTAATGAAAAACTGTTTTTT.

The genes are TRBV4-3 and TRBJ2-7; 14 bases map to TRBD2. The CDR3 totals 15 residues. V gave up 4 bases and J gave up 6 bases; unmatched junction bases: 5. Germline loops: CDR1 LGHNA, CDR2 YSLEER. Written as DNA, the CDR3 is TGCGCCAGCAGCCGGATGGGACTAGCGGGAGTCGAGCAGTACTTC. Amino acid sequence: CASSRMGLAGVEQYF.

The chain employs TRBV5-4 and TRBJ1-2; no firm D call. Germline CDR1 is SGHNT and CDR2 is YYREEE (reference sequence). The CDR3 length is 11 residues. V lost 0 bases and J 8 bases, leaving 5 bases between the germline ends. CDR3 bases: TGTGCCAGCAGCTTGGAAGGCGGCTACACCTTC. Residues: CASSLEGGYTF.

The chain links TRBV7-8 to TRBJ2-3; D might be TRBD2 (5 bases). V lost 1 base to trimming and J lost 6 bases, with 11 bases between them. The CDR3 loop spans 14 amino acids. From germline, CDR1 is SGHVS and CDR2 FQNEAQ. CDR3 loop: CASSLGGSKDTQYF. As DNA, the CDR3 is TGTGCCAGCAGCTTAGGCGGGTCGAAGGATACGCAGTATTTT.

V usage is TRBV19 and J usage is TRBJ1-5; the match to TRBD1 covers 9 bases. Germline values: CDR1 LNHDA, CDR2 SQIVND (reference sequence). V was pared by 4 bases and J by 8 bases, with 6 bases of the junction left unmatched. This CDR3 is 14 amino acids long. The CDR3: CASSNRDRAKPQHF. CDR3 nucleotide sequence: TGTGCCAGTAGTAACCGGGACAGGGCTAAGCCCCAGCATTTT.

This clone has only one observation. This chain links TRBV27 with TRBJ2-7; 11 bases align to TRBD2. Germline V gives CDR1 MNHEY, CDR2 SMNVEV (reference sequence). V was pared by 5 bases and J by 12 bases, with 9 bases of the junction left unmatched. The length of the CDR3 is 13 residues. CDR3 bases: TGTGCCAGCAGTCCGCCGGGACTAGCGGTGCCGTACTTC. This encodes CASSPPGLAVPYF.

Notes on this clone: At one of its ends the junction is not consistent with the germline gene, which may arise from a read error. This chain links TRBV11-3 with TRBJ2-5; TRBD1 matches 8 bases. Germline-derived CDR1 and CDR2 are SGHNT and YENEEA. The CDR3 extends over 16 amino acids. As DNA, the CDR3 is TGTGCCAGCAGCGTAGACTCCGGACAGGGCAGCGAGACCCAGTACTTC. This sequence encodes CASSVDSGQGSETQYF. The whole variable domain, remainder taken from reference TRBV11-3 and TRBJ2-5, is EAGVVQSPRYKIIEKKQPVAFWCNPISGHNTLYWYLQNLGQGPELLIRYENEEAVDDSQLPKDRFSAERLKGVDSTLKIQPAELGDSAVYLCASSVDSGQGSETQYFGPGTRLLVL.

The gene calls are TRBV7-3 and TRBJ2-3, with TRBD2 matching over 9 bases. Unmatched junction bases numbered 10, after V lost 5 bases and J lost 4 bases. Germline V gives CDR1 SGHTA, CDR2 FQGTGA. The CDR3 is 16 amino acids. The CDR3 reads CASSPSGSGSPDTQYF. DNA for the CDR3: TGTGCCAGCAGCCCCAGTGGTAGCGGGAGCCCAGATACGCAGTATTTT.

The chain couples TRBV9 to TRBJ2-2; D gene unclear. The CDR3 is 13 amino acids. Trimming pared 3 bases from V and 2 bases from J, leaving 5 bases between. Looked up from germline, CDR1 is SGDLS and CDR2 is YYNGEE. In DNA form, the CDR3 reads TGTGCCAGCAGCGACCATAACACCGGGGAGCTGTTTTTT. This encodes CASSDHNTGELFF.

This chain links TRBV28 with TRBJ2-7, with 8 bases fitting TRBD2. J gave up 0 bases and V 6 bases, and 10 bases lay outside the gene matches. Germline V gene lookup returns CDR1 MDHEN and CDR2 SYDVKM. This CDR3 spans 16 amino acids. DNA for the CDR3: TGTGCCAGCAGCTCCCAGAATCTAGCGGGCTCCTACGAGCAGTACTTC. It codes for CASSSQNLAGSYEQYF.

This chain joins TRBV6-1 and TRBJ2-7; weak D call: TRBD1 (6 bases). V lost 2 bases to trimming and J lost 0 bases, with 14 bases between them. CDR1 is MNHNS, CDR2 SASEGT, per germline. CDR3 length equals 16 residues. CDR3 sequence: CASSEYWGQNSYEQYF. The CDR3 nucleotides are TGTGCCAGCAGTGAATATTGGGGACAAAACTCCTACGAGCAGTACTTC.

The chain is built from TRBV5-1 and TRBJ1-1; D unclear. V was trimmed by 0 bases and J by 4 bases, leaving 7 bases between them. The germline V gene has CDR1 SGHRS and CDR2 YFSETQ. CDR3 length: 13 residues. CDR3 nucleotides: TGCGCCAGCAGCTTGGAGGGAGCCACTGAAGCTTTCTTT. This translates into CASSLEGATEAFF.

This sequence joins TRBV5-1 and TRBJ2-1, with D possibly matching TRBD2 (6 bases). In germline, CDR1 is SGHRS, CDR2 YFSETQ. The germline V and J ends were trimmed by 0 bases and 3 bases, with 10 bases remaining between them. The CDR3 has 15 amino acids. The CDR3 region has the DNA TGCGCCAGCAGCTTGGCTAGCGCGAACTACAATGAGCAGTTCTTC. Translated, it gives CASSLASANYNEQFF.

This clone was counted a few times. The V and J genes are TRBV2 and TRBJ1-2; TRBD1 is a possible D gene (5 bases). V lost 7 bases and J 2 bases, leaving 14 bases between the germline ends. Germline V gene lookup returns CDR1 SNHLY and CDR2 FYNNEI. The CDR3 spans 14 residues. The CDR3 sequence: CASTSWAGNYGYTF. The CDR3 bases are TGTGCCAGCACCTCCTGGGCAGGGAACTATGGCTACACCTTC. The whole variable domain, filled in from reference TRBV2 and TRBJ1-2, reads EPEVTQTPSHQVTQMGQEVILRCVPISNHLYFYWYRQILGQKVEFLVSFYNNEISEKSEIFDDQFSVERPDGSNFTLKIRSTKLEDSAMYFCASTSWAGNYGYTFGSGTRLTVV.

This sequence joins TRBV7-7 and TRBJ2-1; D may be TRBD1 (5 bases). CDR3 size: 16 residues. CDR1 is SSHAT, CDR2 FNYEAQ, per germline (reference sequence). V shed 5 bases and J shed 8 bases, with 22 bases lying between them. The CDR3: CASSPHPGSLMDEQFF. The CDR3 nucleotides are TGTGCCAGCAGCCCCCATCCAGGGTCGCTCATGGATGAGCAGTTCTTC.

The rearrangement uses TRBV20-1 and TRBJ2-7; a weak D match, TRBD1 (6 bases). Trimming cost V 6 bases and J 3 bases, with 9 bases left between them. Looked up from germline, CDR1 is DFQATT and CDR2 is SNEGSKA (reference sequence). This CDR3 is 11 amino acids long. This chain's CDR3 is CSAGTFYEQYF. The CDR3, as DNA: TGCAGTGCCGGGACATTCTACGAGCAGTACTTC.

The rearrangement joins TRBV19 to TRBJ1-2, with D perhaps TRBD1 (5 bases). Germline values: CDR1 LNHDA, CDR2 SQIVND (reference sequence). The V and J ends lost 5 bases and 2 bases respectively, with 9 bases between them. The CDR3 spans 13 residues. CDR3 sequence (DNA): TGTGCCAGTAGTTTGGACACCAACTATGGCTACACCTTC. Translation: CASSLDTNYGYTF.

V gene TRBV11-2 combines with J gene TRBJ2-5; 8 bases fit TRBD1. The J segment lost 2 bases and the V segment lost 3 bases, leaving 8 bases of the junction unmatched. In germline, CDR1 is SGHAT, CDR2 FQNNGV. The CDR3 is 16 amino acids. The CDR3 protein is CASSFIINRGQETQYF. Written as DNA, the CDR3 is TGTGCCAGCAGCTTTATAATCAACAGGGGGCAAGAGACCCAGTACTTC.

The chain recombines TRBV4-3 with TRBJ1-4; D is ambiguous. The CDR3 totals 17 residues. Trimming shortened V by 0 bases and J by 2 bases, and 13 bases separated the two germline ends. Looked up from germline, CDR1 is LGHNA and CDR2 is YSLEER. CDR3 loop: CASSQDLSPSTNEKLFF. CDR3 in DNA: TGCGCCAGCAGCCAAGACCTCTCACCGAGTACTAATGAAAAACTGTTTTTT.

The V gene is TRBV5-6, the J gene TRBJ2-5; 10 nucleotides align to TRBD1. The CDR3 has 15 residues. J gave up 3 bases and V 4 bases, and 6 bases lay outside the gene matches. Germline V gives CDR1 SGHDT, CDR2 YYEEEE. The CDR3 DNA follows: TGTGCCAGCAGCCAACCCGGGACAGGGGAAGAGACCCAGTACTTC. This translates into CASSQPGTGEETQYF.

The chain joins TRBV28 to TRBJ2-7; possibly TRBD1 for D (6 bases). The germline V gene encodes CDR1 MDHEN and CDR2 SYDVKM. V shed 8 bases and J shed 2 bases, with 19 bases lying between them. The length of the CDR3 is 15 residues. The CDR3 is CASLTGRTRPYEQYF. The CDR3 DNA reads TGTGCCAGCCTTACAGGGCGTACGAGGCCCTACGAGCAGTACTTC.

The chain uses TRBV9 and TRBJ1-6, with 7 nucleotides matching TRBD1. The CDR3 runs 15 residues. J was trimmed by 9 bases and V by 1 base; bases with no gene match: 7. In germline, CDR1 is SGDLS, CDR2 YYNGEE. The CDR3, as DNA: TGTGCCAGCAGCGTACGGCCAGGGGGTAGTTCACCCCTCCACTTT. Translating it yields CASSVRPGGSSPLHF. Supplemented by reference TRBV9 and TRBJ1-6, the full variable domain reads DSGVTQTPKHLITATGQRVTLRCSPRSGDLSVYWYQQSLDQGLQFLIQYYNGEERAKGNILERFSAQQFPDLHSELNLSSLELGDSALYFCASSVRPGGSSPLHFGNGTRLTVT.

The chain is built from TRBV28 and TRBJ2-7; 7 nucleotides line up with TRBD1. V lost 6 bases, J lost 0 bases, and 8 bases stayed unmatched. The V gene's germline CDR1 is MDHEN and CDR2 SYDVKM. The CDR3 loop spans 15 amino acids. CDR3 region: CASRVEGGLSYEQYF. CDR3 DNA sequence: TGTGCCAGCAGGGTCGAAGGGGGCCTCTCCTACGAGCAGTACTTC.

The CDR3 spells CASSRQGGSYEQYF. The CDR3 coding sequence is TGTGCCAGCAGCAGACAGGGAGGGTCCTACGAGCAGTACTTC. The chain recombines TRBV11-3 with TRBJ2-7; D is perhaps TRBD1 or TRBD2 (7 bases each). Germline-derived CDR1 and CDR2 are SGHNT and YENEEA. There are 14 residues in the CDR3. V lost 5 bases and J 1 base, leaving 12 bases between the germline ends.

The chain has TRBV7-2 and TRBJ2-7; 10 positions agree with TRBD1. V lost 5 bases to trimming and J lost 2 bases; unmatched junction nucleotides: 6. Germline assignment: CDR1 SGHTA and CDR2 FQGNSA. This CDR3 comprises 15 residues. This CDR3 is CASSNRQGATYEQYF. The CDR3 nucleotides read TGTGCCAGCAGCAACAGACAGGGGGCTACCTACGAGCAGTACTTC.

This clone was recorded only once. The J gene is TRBJ2-6, the V gene TRBV7-6; D is undetermined. The CDR3 consists of 17 residues. Germline V gene sequence: CDR1 SGHVS, CDR2 FNYEAQ. V was shortened by 6 bases and J by 4 bases, with 19 bases between the two germline ends. The CDR3 loop reads CASSSSLRESGANVLTF. As DNA, the CDR3 is TGTGCCAGCAGTTCAAGTCTCCGCGAGTCAGGGGCCAACGTCCTGACTTTC. The full variable domain, with the rest looked up from reference TRBV7-6 and TRBJ2-6, is GAGVSQSPRYKVTKRGQDVALRCDPISGHVSLYWYRQALGQGPEFLTYFNYEAQQDKSGLPNDRFSAERPEGSISTLTIQRTEQRDSAMYRCASSSSLRESGANVLTFGAGSRLTVL.

This chain joins TRBV19 and TRBJ1-2; no definite D call. The germline V and J ends were trimmed by 6 bases and 0 bases, with 8 bases remaining between them. Germline assignment: CDR1 LNHDA and CDR2 SQIVND (reference sequence). This CDR3 has 13 residues. The CDR3 sequence: CASRVQPNYGYTF. For the CDR3, the DNA is TGTGCCAGTAGGGTACAACCTAACTATGGCTACACCTTC.

The CDR3 region is CASSSRLAYSKQFF. CDR3 in DNA: TGTGCCAGCAGTTCGCGTCTAGCTTATTCTAAGCAGTTCTTC. This chain links TRBV28 with TRBJ2-1, with D possibly being TRBD2 (5 bases). Trimming cost V 4 bases and J 11 bases, with 18 bases left between them. The germline gives CDR1 MDHEN, CDR2 SYDVKM. CDR3 size: 14 residues.

The chain uses TRBV28 and TRBJ2-7; 10 bases align to TRBD2. Germline CDR1 reads MDHEN; CDR2 reads SYDVKM. Trimming took 6 bases from V and 3 from J; bases not matched to a gene: 5. The CDR3 has 14 amino acids. Written as DNA, the CDR3 is TGTGCCAGCAGGGCTAGCGGGAGTGTCTACGAGCAGTACTTC. This encodes CASRASGSVYEQYF.

This chain joins TRBV5-1 and TRBJ2-1; D is uncertain. The V end was cut by 4 bases, the J end by 8 bases, with 7 bases between. CDR3 length: 11 residues. The germline CDR1 and CDR2 sequences are SGHRS and YFSETQ. The CDR3 nucleotides are TGCGCCAGCAGCGCTAGTTATGAGCAGTTCTTC. Translation: CASSASYEQFF.